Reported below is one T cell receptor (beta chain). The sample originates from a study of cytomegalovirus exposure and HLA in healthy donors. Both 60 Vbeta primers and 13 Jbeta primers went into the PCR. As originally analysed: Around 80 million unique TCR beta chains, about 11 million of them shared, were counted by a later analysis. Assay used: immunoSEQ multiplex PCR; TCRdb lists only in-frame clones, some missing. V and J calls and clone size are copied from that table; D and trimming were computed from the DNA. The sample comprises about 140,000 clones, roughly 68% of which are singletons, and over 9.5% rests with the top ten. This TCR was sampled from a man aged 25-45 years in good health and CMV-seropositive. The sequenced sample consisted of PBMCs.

In DNA form, the CDR3 reads TGCGCCAGCAGTAGGGCGGGTAGTGAGCAGTTCTTC. Residues: CASSRAGSEQFF. The chain recombines TRBV10-1 with TRBJ2-1; D is perhaps TRBD2 (5 bases). V lost 5 bases to trimming and J lost 9 bases, with 11 bases between them. In germline, CDR1 is WNHNN, CDR2 SYGVQD (reference sequence). This CDR3 has 12 residues.